A selection of T cell receptor beta chains follows, all from one sample in a study of blood T cell repertoires in COVID-19. Assay: immunoSEQ multiplex PCR; the TCRdb copy retains only in-frame clones and omits some. The profile covers some 200,000 clones, with approximately 87% appearing a single time and roughly 0.9% taken by the ten largest. The specimen was peripheral blood. Every receptor here comes from a woman in her late teens or twenties who had recovered from COVID-19. CDR3s include the opening cysteine and the closing phenylalanine or tryptophan. D genes are given only for firm matches. Clone sizes are given selectively: once, few, many, or a class where the clone is expanded.

clone_size: NA; d_call: TRBD1; j_call: TRBJ2-2; v_call: TRBV6-6; cdr3_nt: TGTGCCAGCAGCTACAGGGGCTCCTCTGGTGGGGAGCTGTTTTTT; cdr3_aa: CASSYRGSSGGELFF
clone_size: NA; d_call: TRBD1; j_call: TRBJ1-4; v_call: TRBV19; cdr3_nt: TGTGCCAGTAGTATGTCCCGGACAGGGACTATTACTAATGAAAAACTGTTTTTT; cdr3_aa: CASSMSRTGTITNEKLFF
clone_size: once; d_call: NA; j_call: TRBJ1-1; v_call: TRBV7-2; cdr3_nt: TGTGCCAGCAGCCTACTATACGGGGAGCAAAGCGCTGAAGCTTTCTTT; cdr3_aa: CASSLLYGEQSAEAFF
clone_size: NA; d_call: NA; j_call: TRBJ1-1; v_call: TRBV10-2; cdr3_nt: TGCGCCAGCAGTGAGTCGAACAGGTTTGAAGCTTTCTTT; cdr3_aa: CASSESNRFEAFF
clone_size: NA; d_call: NA; j_call: TRBJ1-2; v_call: TRBV7-9; cdr3_nt: TGTGCCAGCAGCTTAGTAGGGGCTAGCTACACCTTC; cdr3_aa: CASSLVGASYTF
clone_size: once; d_call: TRBD1; j_call: TRBJ2-6; v_call: TRBV3-1/TRBV3-2; cdr3_nt: TGTGCCAGCCAGAGGACAGGTCGGTCTGGGGCCAACGTCCTGACTTTC; cdr3_aa: CASQRTGRSGANVLTF
clone_size: NA; d_call: NA; j_call: TRBJ1-2; v_call: TRBV14; cdr3_nt: TGTGCCAGCAGCCAAGTCCCCAGAGTCGGGTCCCGGATCAACTATGGCTACACCTTC; cdr3_aa: CASSQVPRVGSRINYGYTF
clone_size: NA; d_call: NA; j_call: TRBJ1-1; v_call: TRBV9; cdr3_nt: TGTGCCAGCAGCGCGAATCAGGGGAGGGTCACTGAAGCTTTCTTT; cdr3_aa: CASSANQGRVTEAFF
clone_size: NA; d_call: TRBD1; j_call: TRBJ1-6; v_call: TRBV20-1; cdr3_nt: TGCAGTGCTAGTTTCGACAGGGAGGCTTCACCCCTCCACTTT; cdr3_aa: CSASFDREASPLHF
clone_size: NA; d_call: NA; j_call: TRBJ1-1; v_call: TRBV20-1; cdr3_nt: TGCAGTGCTAGAGGGACAAATGAAGCTTTCTTT; cdr3_aa: CSARGTNEAFF
clone_size: NA; d_call: NA; j_call: TRBJ1-6; v_call: TRBV28; cdr3_nt: TGTGCCAGCAGTTTATCGGTGGGGCGGAATTCACCCCTCCACTTT; cdr3_aa: CASSLSVGRNSPLHF
clone_size: NA; d_call: TRBD1; j_call: TRBJ2-1; v_call: TRBV19; cdr3_nt: TGTGCCAGTAGCCGGGACAGGGGCTACAATGAGCAGTTCTTC; cdr3_aa: CASSRDRGYNEQFF
clone_size: NA; d_call: NA; j_call: TRBJ2-1; v_call: TRBV19; cdr3_nt: TGTGCCAGTAGTATAGCACTAGCTCACAATGAGCAGTTCTTC; cdr3_aa: CASSIALAHNEQFF
clone_size: NA; d_call: NA; j_call: TRBJ2-6; v_call: TRBV5-8; cdr3_nt: TGTGCCAGCAGCCCGGGAGAGGGCGCTGGGGCCAACGTCCTGACTTTC; cdr3_aa: CASSPGEGAGANVLTF
clone_size: NA; d_call: TRBD1; j_call: TRBJ1-1; v_call: TRBV4-3; cdr3_nt: TGCGCCAGCAGCCAAGATATGTCTACAGGACAGGTCGAAGCTTTCTTT; cdr3_aa: CASSQDMSTGQVEAFF
clone_size: NA; d_call: NA; j_call: TRBJ1-1; v_call: TRBV7-8; cdr3_nt: TGTGCCAGCAGCTTAGGACAGATGAACACTGAAGCTTTCTTT; cdr3_aa: CASSLGQMNTEAFF
clone_size: NA; d_call: NA; j_call: TRBJ1-4; v_call: TRBV4-1; cdr3_nt: TGCGCCAGCAGCTCGCCCCGGGGACAAGCTAATGAAAAACTGTTTTTT; cdr3_aa: CASSSPRGQANEKLFF
clone_size: NA; d_call: TRBD2; j_call: TRBJ2-1; v_call: TRBV6-8; cdr3_nt: TGTGCCAGCAGAAAGGCGTCTAGCGGGAGGGCCAGCTCCTACAATGAGCAGTTCTTC; cdr3_aa: CASRKASSGRASSYNEQFF
clone_size: once; d_call: NA; j_call: TRBJ2-5; v_call: TRBV7-6; cdr3_nt: TGTGCCAGCAGCTTACAGGACACCCGGGGGGAGACCCAGTACTTC; cdr3_aa: CASSLQDTRGETQYF
clone_size: NA; d_call: NA; j_call: TRBJ2-4; v_call: TRBV30; cdr3_nt: TGTGCCTGGACGCAGGGATGGAACATTCAGTACTTC; cdr3_aa: CAWTQGWNIQYF
clone_size: NA; d_call: TRBD1; j_call: TRBJ1-6; v_call: TRBV5-8; cdr3_nt: TGTGCCAGCACCTCGGACAGGGCGTATAATTCACCCCTCCACTTT; cdr3_aa: CASTSDRAYNSPLHF
clone_size: NA; d_call: NA; j_call: TRBJ2-7; v_call: TRBV12-3/TRBV12-4; cdr3_nt: TGTGCCAGCAGCAAACTTATTTACGAGCAGTACTTC; cdr3_aa: CASSKLIYEQYF
clone_size: NA; d_call: NA; j_call: TRBJ1-2; v_call: TRBV4-3; cdr3_nt: TGCGCCAGCAGCCAAGTTGGCAGGGTAGAAGGCTACACCTTC; cdr3_aa: CASSQVGRVEGYTF
clone_size: NA; d_call: NA; j_call: TRBJ1-5; v_call: TRBV19; cdr3_nt: TGTGCCAGTAGTATAGGCTCGGGGGGAAATCAGCCCCAGCATTTT; cdr3_aa: CASSIGSGGNQPQHF
clone_size: NA; d_call: TRBD1; j_call: TRBJ1-5; v_call: TRBV10-3; cdr3_nt: TGTGCCATCAGTGAGGGGGGACAGTATAGCAATCAGCCCCAGCATTTT; cdr3_aa: CAISEGGQYSNQPQHF
clone_size: NA; d_call: NA; j_call: TRBJ1-1; v_call: TRBV7-2; cdr3_nt: TGTGCCAGCAGCTTAGGGCGGACTGAAGCTTTCTTT; cdr3_aa: CASSLGRTEAFF
clone_size: NA; d_call: NA; j_call: TRBJ1-5; v_call: TRBV24-1; cdr3_nt: TGTGCCACCTCCCCAGGGAATTTCCAGCCCCAGCATTTT; cdr3_aa: CATSPGNFQPQHF
clone_size: NA; d_call: NA; j_call: TRBJ1-6; v_call: TRBV5-8; cdr3_nt: TGTGCCACAACGACAGTTTCACCCCTCCACTTT; cdr3_aa: CATTTVSPLHF
clone_size: NA; d_call: NA; j_call: TRBJ1-1; v_call: TRBV5-6; cdr3_nt: TGTGCCAGCAGCGTACAGGTCCTTGAAGCTTTCTTT; cdr3_aa: CASSVQVLEAFF
clone_size: NA; d_call: NA; j_call: TRBJ1-1; v_call: TRBV12-3/TRBV12-4; cdr3_nt: TGTGCCAGCAGCCCCTGGGCGAACACTGAAGCTTTCTTT; cdr3_aa: CASSPWANTEAFF
clone_size: NA; d_call: NA; j_call: TRBJ2-5; v_call: TRBV7-8; cdr3_nt: TGTGCCAGCAGCCAAGGACTGGGAGAAGAGACCCAGTACTTC; cdr3_aa: CASSQGLGEETQYF
clone_size: NA; d_call: NA; j_call: TRBJ2-7; v_call: TRBV7-2; cdr3_nt: TGTGCCAGCAGGTCAGGGACTCCCGGGGACGAGCAGTACTTC; cdr3_aa: CASRSGTPGDEQYF
clone_size: once; d_call: NA; j_call: TRBJ1-4; v_call: TRBV19; cdr3_nt: TGTGCCAGTAGTATATCCTTTAATGAAAAACTGTTTTTT; cdr3_aa: CASSISFNEKLFF
clone_size: NA; d_call: TRBD2; j_call: TRBJ2-3; v_call: TRBV9; cdr3_nt: TGTGCCAGCAGCGTAGAAGGACTAGCCACAGATACGCAGTATTTT; cdr3_aa: CASSVEGLATDTQYF
clone_size: NA; d_call: NA; j_call: TRBJ2-6; v_call: TRBV5-1; cdr3_nt: TGCGCCAGCAGCTTGGTAGCGCAGACTGGGGCCAACGTCCTGACTTTC; cdr3_aa: CASSLVAQTGANVLTF
clone_size: NA; d_call: TRBD1; j_call: TRBJ2-7; v_call: TRBV29-1; cdr3_nt: TGCAGCGTTGATTTGACGACAGGGCAGTTATACGAGCAGTACTTC; cdr3_aa: CSVDLTTGQLYEQYF
clone_size: once; d_call: NA; j_call: TRBJ1-4; v_call: TRBV18; cdr3_nt: TGTGCCAGCTCACCCGGACAGCCCAATGAAAAACTGTTTTTT; cdr3_aa: CASSPGQPNEKLFF
clone_size: NA; d_call: NA; j_call: TRBJ1-1; v_call: TRBV7-8; cdr3_nt: TGTGCCAGCAGCCCAGGGACTTTGAACACTGAAGCTTTCTTT; cdr3_aa: CASSPGTLNTEAFF
clone_size: once; d_call: NA; j_call: TRBJ2-2; v_call: TRBV5-5; cdr3_nt: TGTGCCAGCAGCCCATACACGGGGGAGCTGTTTTTT; cdr3_aa: CASSPYTGELFF
clone_size: once; d_call: NA; j_call: TRBJ1-6; v_call: TRBV5-1; cdr3_nt: TGCGCCAGCAGCGCTTCGCAGGGGCTGGGTTCACCCCTCCACTTT; cdr3_aa: CASSASQGLGSPLHF
clone_size: NA; d_call: NA; j_call: TRBJ2-5; v_call: TRBV20-1; cdr3_nt: TGCAGTGCTAGTAGGGCGGGTCTGGAGACCCAGTACTTC; cdr3_aa: CSASRAGLETQYF
clone_size: NA; d_call: NA; j_call: TRBJ2-3; v_call: TRBV5-6; cdr3_nt: TGTGCCAGCAGCCACCGGATCAGCGGGTCCACAGATACGCAGTATTTT; cdr3_aa: CASSHRISGSTDTQYF
clone_size: NA; d_call: TRBD2; j_call: TRBJ2-3; v_call: TRBV5-4; cdr3_nt: TGTGCCAGCCGGACTAGCGGGGGGCTAAGCACAGATACGCAGTATTTT; cdr3_aa: CASRTSGGLSTDTQYF
clone_size: NA; d_call: NA; j_call: TRBJ2-1; v_call: TRBV18; cdr3_nt: TGTGCCAGTAGCAGCGGCCCCTCCTACAATGAGCAGTTCTTC; cdr3_aa: CASSSGPSYNEQFF
clone_size: NA; d_call: TRBD1; j_call: TRBJ2-7; v_call: TRBV5-4; cdr3_nt: TGTGCCAGCAGCTTGGAGGCAGGGGGCAACGAGCAGTACTTC; cdr3_aa: CASSLEAGGNEQYF
clone_size: few; d_call: NA; j_call: TRBJ1-1; v_call: TRBV6-6; cdr3_nt: TGTGCCAGCAAACATCCCGGAGGGACTGAAGCTTTCTTT; cdr3_aa: CASKHPGGTEAFF
clone_size: NA; d_call: NA; j_call: TRBJ2-1; v_call: TRBV3-1/TRBV3-2; cdr3_nt: TGTGCCAGCAGCCAAGTAAGACAGCTTACCTCCTACAATGAGCAGTTCTTC; cdr3_aa: CASSQVRQLTSYNEQFF
clone_size: NA; d_call: NA; j_call: TRBJ2-5; v_call: TRBV4-3; cdr3_nt: TGCGCCAGCAGCCAAGGGTGGGGACTCATGGAAGTTCAAGAGACCCAGTACTTC; cdr3_aa: CASSQGWGLMEVQETQYF
clone_size: few; d_call: NA; j_call: TRBJ1-2; v_call: TRBV5-4; cdr3_nt: TGTGCCAGCAGCTCCAAGACGGGGAACTATGGCTACACCTTC; cdr3_aa: CASSSKTGNYGYTF
clone_size: once; d_call: TRBD1; j_call: TRBJ1-6; v_call: TRBV6-5; cdr3_nt: TGTGCCAGCAGTTACTCGAGTAGGGGGCGAAATTCACCCCTCCACTTT; cdr3_aa: CASSYSSRGRNSPLHF
clone_size: NA; d_call: TRBD1; j_call: TRBJ1-4; v_call: TRBV7-9; cdr3_nt: TGTGCCAGCAGCTTATTCCAGACAGGGGTTGGGGGAAATGAAAAACTGTTTTTT; cdr3_aa: CASSLFQTGVGGNEKLFF
clone_size: once; d_call: TRBD2; j_call: TRBJ2-5; v_call: TRBV9; cdr3_nt: TGTGCCAGCAGCGTAGCTCGGACTAGCGGGGGGGCGGAGACCCAGTACTTC; cdr3_aa: CASSVARTSGGAETQYF
clone_size: NA; d_call: TRBD2; j_call: TRBJ2-5; v_call: TRBV19; cdr3_nt: TGTGCCAGTAGTATACGGGGGGGATATGTCGAGACCCAGTACTTC; cdr3_aa: CASSIRGGYVETQYF